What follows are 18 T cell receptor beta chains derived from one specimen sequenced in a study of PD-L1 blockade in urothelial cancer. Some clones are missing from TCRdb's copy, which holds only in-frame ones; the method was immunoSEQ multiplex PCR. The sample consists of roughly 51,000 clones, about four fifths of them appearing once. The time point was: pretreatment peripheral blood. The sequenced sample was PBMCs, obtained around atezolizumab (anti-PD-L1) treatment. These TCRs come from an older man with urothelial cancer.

The CDR3 bases are TGTGCCCGCGGGGGGCAGGGAGTGAGGAACGAGCAGTACTTC. It specifies CARGGQGVRNEQYF. The gene calls are TRBV6-5 and TRBJ2-7; 8 nucleotides match TRBD2. V was pared by 11 bases and J by 5 bases, with 14 bases of the junction left unmatched. CDR1 is MNHEY, CDR2 SVGAGI, per germline. The CDR3 covers 14 residues.

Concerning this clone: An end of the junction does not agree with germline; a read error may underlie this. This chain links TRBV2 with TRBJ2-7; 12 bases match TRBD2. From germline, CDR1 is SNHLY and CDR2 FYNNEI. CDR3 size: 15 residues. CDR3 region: CASSTTSGRPYAQYF. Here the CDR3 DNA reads TGTGCCAGCAGCACTACTAGCGGGAGGCCGTACGCGCAGTACTTC.

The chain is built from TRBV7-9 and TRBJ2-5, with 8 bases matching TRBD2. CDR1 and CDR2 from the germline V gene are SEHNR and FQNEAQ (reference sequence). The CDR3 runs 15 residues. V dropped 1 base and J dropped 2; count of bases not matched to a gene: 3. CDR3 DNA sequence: TGTGCCAGCAGCTTAGAACTAGCGGTTCAAGAGACCCAGTACTTC. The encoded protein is CASSLELAVQETQYF.

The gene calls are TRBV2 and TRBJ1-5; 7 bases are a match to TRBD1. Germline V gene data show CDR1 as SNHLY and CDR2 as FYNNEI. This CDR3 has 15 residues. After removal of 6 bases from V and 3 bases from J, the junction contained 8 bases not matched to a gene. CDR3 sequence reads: CASRKATGNNQPQHF. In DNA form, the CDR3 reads TGTGCCAGCAGGAAAGCGACAGGGAACAATCAGCCCCAGCATTTT.

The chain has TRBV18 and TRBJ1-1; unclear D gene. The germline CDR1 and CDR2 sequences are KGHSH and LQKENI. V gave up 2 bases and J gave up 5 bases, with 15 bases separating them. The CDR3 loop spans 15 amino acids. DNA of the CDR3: TGTGCCAGCTCACCATCGCCAGGCGGGTTAACTGAAGCTTTCTTT. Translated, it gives CASSPSPGGLTEAFF.

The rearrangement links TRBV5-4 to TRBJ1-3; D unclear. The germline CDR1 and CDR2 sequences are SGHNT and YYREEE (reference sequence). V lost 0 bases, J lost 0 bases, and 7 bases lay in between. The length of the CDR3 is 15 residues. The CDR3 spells CASSLAGPSGNTIYF. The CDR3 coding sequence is TGTGCCAGCAGCTTGGCTGGGCCCTCTGGAAACACCATATATTTT.

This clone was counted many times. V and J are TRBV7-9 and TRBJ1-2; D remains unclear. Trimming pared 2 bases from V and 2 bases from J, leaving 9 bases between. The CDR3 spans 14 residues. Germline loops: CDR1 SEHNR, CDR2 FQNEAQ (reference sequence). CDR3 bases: TGTGCCAGCAGCTTATTACCACTCAACTATGGCTACACCTTC. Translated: CASSLLPLNYGYTF.

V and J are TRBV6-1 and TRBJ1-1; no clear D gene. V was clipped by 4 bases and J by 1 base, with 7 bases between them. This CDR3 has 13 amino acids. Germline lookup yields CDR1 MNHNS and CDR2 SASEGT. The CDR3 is CASSGTKNTEAFF. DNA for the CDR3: TGTGCCAGCAGTGGCACAAAGAACACTGAAGCTTTCTTT.

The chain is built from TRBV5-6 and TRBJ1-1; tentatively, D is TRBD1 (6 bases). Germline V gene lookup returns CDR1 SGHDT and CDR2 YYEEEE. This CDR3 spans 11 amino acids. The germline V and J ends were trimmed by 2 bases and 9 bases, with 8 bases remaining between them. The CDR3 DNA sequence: TGTGCCAGCAGCTTTGGACAGAAAGCTTTCTTT. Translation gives CASSFGQKAFF. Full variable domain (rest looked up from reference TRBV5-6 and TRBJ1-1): DAGVTQSPTHLIKTRGQQVTLRCSPKSGHDTVSWYQQALGQGPQFIFQYYEEEERQRGNFPDRFSGHQFPNYSSELNVNALLLGDSALYLCASSFGQKAFFGQGTRLTVV.

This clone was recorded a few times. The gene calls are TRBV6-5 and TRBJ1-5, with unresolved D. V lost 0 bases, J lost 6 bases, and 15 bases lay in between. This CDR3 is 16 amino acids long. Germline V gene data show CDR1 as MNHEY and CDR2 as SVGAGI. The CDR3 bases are TGTGCCAGCAGTTACTCGAACCCCCGGGTGGGTCAGCCCCAGCATTTT. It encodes CASSYSNPRVGQPQHF.

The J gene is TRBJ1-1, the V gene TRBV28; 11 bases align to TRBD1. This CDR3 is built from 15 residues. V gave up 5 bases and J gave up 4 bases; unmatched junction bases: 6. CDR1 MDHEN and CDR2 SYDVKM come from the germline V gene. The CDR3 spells CASSTPGQGGTEAFF. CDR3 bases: TGTGCCAGCAGTACCCCGGGACAGGGGGGCACTGAAGCTTTCTTT.

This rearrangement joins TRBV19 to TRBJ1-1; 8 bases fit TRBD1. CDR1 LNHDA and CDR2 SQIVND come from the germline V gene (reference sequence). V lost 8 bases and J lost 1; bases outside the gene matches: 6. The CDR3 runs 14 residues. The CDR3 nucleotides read TGTGCCAGTGGGGTCAGGGGGCGGAACACTGAAGCTTTCTTT. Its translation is CASGVRGRNTEAFF.

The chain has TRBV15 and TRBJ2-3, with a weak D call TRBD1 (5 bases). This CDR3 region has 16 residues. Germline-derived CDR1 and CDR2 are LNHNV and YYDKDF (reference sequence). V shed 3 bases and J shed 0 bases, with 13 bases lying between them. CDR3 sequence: CATSSGAQGSTDTQYF. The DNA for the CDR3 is TGTGCCACCAGCAGTGGGGCGCAGGGAAGCACAGATACGCAGTATTTT. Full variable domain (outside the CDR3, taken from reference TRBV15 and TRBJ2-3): DAMVIQNPRYQVTQFGKPVTLSCSQTLNHNVMYWYQQKSSQAPKLLFHYYDKDFNNEADTPDNFQSRRPNTSFCFLDIRSPGLGDTAMYLCATSSGAQGSTDTQYFGPGTRLTVL.

The CDR3 DNA sequence: TGTGCCAGTACCCCTCTAAGTTCTGGGGCCAACGTCCTGACTTTC. Amino acid sequence: CASTPLSSGANVLTF. The chain employs TRBV19 and TRBJ2-6; D is uncertain. Trimming cost V 7 bases and J 1 base, with 11 bases left between them. Germline values: CDR1 LNHDA, CDR2 SQIVND (reference sequence). The CDR3 loop spans 15 amino acids.

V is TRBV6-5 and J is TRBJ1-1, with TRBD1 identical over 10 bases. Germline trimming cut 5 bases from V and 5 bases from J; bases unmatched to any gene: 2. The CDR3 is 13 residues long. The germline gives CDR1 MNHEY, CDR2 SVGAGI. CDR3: CASSRDRGTEAFF. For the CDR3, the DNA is TGTGCCAGCAGTCGGGACAGGGGAACTGAAGCTTTCTTT.

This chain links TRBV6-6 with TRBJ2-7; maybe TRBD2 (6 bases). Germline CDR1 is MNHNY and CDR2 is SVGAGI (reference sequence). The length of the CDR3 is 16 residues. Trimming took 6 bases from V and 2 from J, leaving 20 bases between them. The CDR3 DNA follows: TGTGCCAGCAGCTTCCACCCCGTCGGGAGACCCTACGAGCAGTACTTC. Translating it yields CASSFHPVGRPYEQYF.

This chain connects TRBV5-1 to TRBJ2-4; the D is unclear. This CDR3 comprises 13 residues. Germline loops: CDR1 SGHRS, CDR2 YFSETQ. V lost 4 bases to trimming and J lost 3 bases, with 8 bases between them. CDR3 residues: CASSPEYKNIQYF. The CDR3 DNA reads TGCGCCAGCAGCCCGGAGTACAAAAACATTCAGTACTTC.

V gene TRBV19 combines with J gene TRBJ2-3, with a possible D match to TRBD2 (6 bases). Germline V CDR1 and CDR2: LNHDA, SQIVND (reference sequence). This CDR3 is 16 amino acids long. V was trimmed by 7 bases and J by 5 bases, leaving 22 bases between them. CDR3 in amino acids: CASKPSGTGSGDTQYF. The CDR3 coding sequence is TGTGCCAGTAAACCTTCCGGGACTGGGAGTGGAGATACGCAGTATTTT.